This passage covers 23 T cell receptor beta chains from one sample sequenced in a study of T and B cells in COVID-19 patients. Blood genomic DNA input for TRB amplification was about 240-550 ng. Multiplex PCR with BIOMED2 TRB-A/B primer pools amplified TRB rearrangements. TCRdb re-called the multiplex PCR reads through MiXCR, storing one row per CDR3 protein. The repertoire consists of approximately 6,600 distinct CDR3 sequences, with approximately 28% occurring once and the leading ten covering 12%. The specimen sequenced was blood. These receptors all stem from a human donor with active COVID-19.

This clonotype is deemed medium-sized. The CDR3 loop reads CASNRGQPSYEQYF. The CDR3 nucleotides are TGTGCCAGCAACCGGGGGCAACCCTCCTACGAGCAGTACTTC. The chain has TRBV6-2 or TRBV6-3 and TRBJ2-7; the D gene could be TRBD1 or TRBD2 (6 bases each). Germline V gives CDR1 MNHEY, CDR2 SVGEGT. The CDR3 is 14 residues long. V lost 7 bases to trimming and J lost 0 bases, with 13 bases between them.

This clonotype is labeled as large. Here the CDR3 DNA reads TGCAGCGTTGAAGCAAGGGTGAAGACCCAGTACTTC. As protein: CSVEARVKTQYF. The rearrangement uses TRBV29-1 and TRBJ2-5; D unclear. This CDR3 has 12 residues. CDR1 and CDR2 from the germline V gene are SQVTM and ANQGSEA. V was shortened by 1 base and J by 6 bases, with 9 bases between the two germline ends.

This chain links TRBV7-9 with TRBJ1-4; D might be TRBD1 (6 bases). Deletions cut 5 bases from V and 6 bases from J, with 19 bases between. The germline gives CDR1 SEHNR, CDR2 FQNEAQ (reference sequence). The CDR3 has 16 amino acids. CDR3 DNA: TGTGCCAGCAGCCTGAGAGGGGGGGGACGGGATGAAAAACTGTTTTTT. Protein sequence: CASSLRGGGRDEKLFF.

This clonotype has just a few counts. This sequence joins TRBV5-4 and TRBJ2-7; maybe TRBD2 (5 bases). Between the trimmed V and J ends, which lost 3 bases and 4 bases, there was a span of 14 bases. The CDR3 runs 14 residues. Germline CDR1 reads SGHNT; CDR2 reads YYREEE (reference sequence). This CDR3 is CASSSGSRMYEQYF. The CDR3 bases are TGTGCCAGCAGCTCGGGGTCCAGGATGTACGAGCAGTACTTC.

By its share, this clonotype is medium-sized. CDR3 sequence: CASSSTGQARGYTF. CDR3 in DNA: TGTGCCAGCAGTTCGACCGGACAGGCCCGTGGCTACACCTTC. This chain uses TRBV6-5 with TRBJ1-2; 7 nucleotides line up with TRBD1. The V gene's germline CDR1 is MNHEY and CDR2 SVGAGI. The CDR3 contains 14 residues. V was pared by 4 bases and J by 7 bases, with 9 bases of the junction left unmatched.

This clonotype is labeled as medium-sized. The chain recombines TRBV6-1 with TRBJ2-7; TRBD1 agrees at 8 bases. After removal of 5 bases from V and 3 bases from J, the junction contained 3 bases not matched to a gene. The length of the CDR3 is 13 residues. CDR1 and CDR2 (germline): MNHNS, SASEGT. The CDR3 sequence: CASSKDRGYEQYF. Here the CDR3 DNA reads TGTGCCAGCAGTAAAGACAGGGGCTACGAGCAGTACTTC.

CDR3 sequence (DNA): TGTGCCAGCTCACCCAGCAGGACAGGGAACTCCCAAGGAGAAAAACTGTTTTTT. Its protein product is CASSPSRTGNSQGEKLFF. This sequence joins TRBV18 and TRBJ1-4; TRBD1 matches 8 bases. The CDR3 has 18 residues. Germline assignment: CDR1 KGHSH and CDR2 LQKENI. With 3 bases clipped from V and 8 bases from J, the junction kept 17 bases outside the gene matches.

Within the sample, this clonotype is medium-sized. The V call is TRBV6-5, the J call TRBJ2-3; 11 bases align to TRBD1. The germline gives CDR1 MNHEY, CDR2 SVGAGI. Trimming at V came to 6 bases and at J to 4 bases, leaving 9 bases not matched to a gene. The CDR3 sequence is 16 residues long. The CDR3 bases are TGTGCCAGCAGCCCCGGGACAGGGGGGCTCCCAGATACGCAGTATTTT. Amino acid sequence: CASSPGTGGLPDTQYF.

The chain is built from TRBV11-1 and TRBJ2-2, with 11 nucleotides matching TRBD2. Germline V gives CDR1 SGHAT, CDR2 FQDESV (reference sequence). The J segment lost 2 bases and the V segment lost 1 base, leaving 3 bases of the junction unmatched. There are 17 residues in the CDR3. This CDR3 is CASSLGGLAVNTGELFF. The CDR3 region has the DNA TGTGCCAGCAGCTTAGGGGGACTAGCGGTAAACACCGGGGAGCTGTTTTTT. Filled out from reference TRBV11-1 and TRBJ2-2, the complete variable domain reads EAEVAQSPRYKITEKSQAVAFWCDPISGHATLYWYRQILGQGPELLVQFQDESVVDDSQLPKDRFSAERLKGVDSTLKIQPAELGDSAMYLCASSLGGLAVNTGELFFGEGSRLTVL.

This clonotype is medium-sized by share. CDR3 DNA sequence: TGTGCCAGCACGGTGCGGGGCACAGATACGCAGTATTTT. It codes for CASTVRGTDTQYF. This chain uses TRBV12-3 or TRBV12-4 with TRBJ2-3; a weak D match, TRBD2 (5 bases). Trimming removed 7 bases from V and 1 base from J, with 9 bases in between. The CDR3 contains 13 residues.

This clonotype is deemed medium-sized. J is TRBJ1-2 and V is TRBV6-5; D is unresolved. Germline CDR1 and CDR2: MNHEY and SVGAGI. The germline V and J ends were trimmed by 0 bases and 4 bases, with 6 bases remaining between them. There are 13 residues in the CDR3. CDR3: CASSYSTGYGYTF. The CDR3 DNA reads TGTGCCAGCAGTTACTCGACGGGCTATGGCTACACCTTC.

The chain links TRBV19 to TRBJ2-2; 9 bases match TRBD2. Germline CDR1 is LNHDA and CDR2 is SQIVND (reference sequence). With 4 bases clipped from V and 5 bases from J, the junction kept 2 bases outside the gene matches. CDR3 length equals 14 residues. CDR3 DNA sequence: TGTGCCAGTAGTAGGAGCGGGGGGACCGGGGAGCTGTTTTTT. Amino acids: CASSRSGGTGELFF.

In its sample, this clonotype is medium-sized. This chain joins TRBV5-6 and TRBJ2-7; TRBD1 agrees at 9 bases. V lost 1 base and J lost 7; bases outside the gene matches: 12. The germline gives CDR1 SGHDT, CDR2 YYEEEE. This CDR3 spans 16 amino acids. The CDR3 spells CASSLWPGTGSWEQYF. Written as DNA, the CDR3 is TGTGCCAGCAGCTTGTGGCCGGGGACAGGGAGTTGGGAGCAGTACTTC.

Here the CDR3 DNA reads TGTGCCAGCAGCTTCGGACTATATCAGCCCCAGCATTTT. It codes for CASSFGLYQPQHF. The genes are TRBV7-2 and TRBJ1-5, with D unresolved. The V gene's germline CDR1 is SGHTA and CDR2 FQGNSA. CDR3 size: 13 residues. Trimming left V 3 bases short and J 5 bases short, with 8 bases between. Based on the CDR3 plus reference TRBV7-2 and TRBJ1-5, the full variable domain is GAGVSQSPSNKVTEKGKDVELRCDPISGHTALYWYRQSLGQGLEFLIYFQGNSAPDKSGLPSDRFSAERTGGSVSTLTIQRTQQEDSAVYLCASSFGLYQPQHFGDGTRLSIL.

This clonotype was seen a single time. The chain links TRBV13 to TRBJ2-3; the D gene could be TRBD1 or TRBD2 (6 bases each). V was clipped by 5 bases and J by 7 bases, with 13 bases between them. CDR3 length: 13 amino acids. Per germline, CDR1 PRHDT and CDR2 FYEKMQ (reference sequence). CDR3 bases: TGTGCCAGCAGCAACCCGGGGGCATATACGCAGTATTTT. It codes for CASSNPGAYTQYF.

The CDR3 DNA is TGTGCCATCAGTGGGCAGGGCGTTTACTCTGGAAACACCATATATTTT. Translation gives CAISGQGVYSGNTIYF. V usage is TRBV10-3 and J usage is TRBJ1-3, with a weak D call TRBD1 (5 bases). Trimming stripped 4 bases from V and 0 bases from J, with 13 bases between. The CDR3 length is 16 residues. The germline gives CDR1 ENHRY, CDR2 SYGVKD.

This chain's CDR3 is CASSFRVNTEAFF. The CDR3 coding sequence is TGTGCCAGCAGTTTCAGGGTGAACACTGAAGCTTTCTTT. V and J are TRBV7-6 and TRBJ1-1, with D perhaps matching TRBD1 (5 bases). The germline V gene encodes CDR1 SGHVS and CDR2 FNYEAQ. V lost 6 bases, J lost 0 bases, and 8 bases lay in between. CDR3 length: 13 residues.

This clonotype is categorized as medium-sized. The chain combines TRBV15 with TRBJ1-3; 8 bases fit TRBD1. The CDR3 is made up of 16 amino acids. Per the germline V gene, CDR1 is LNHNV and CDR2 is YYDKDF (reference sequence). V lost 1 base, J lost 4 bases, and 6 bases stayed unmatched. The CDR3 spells CATSRAPTGDGNTIYF. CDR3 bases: TGTGCCACCAGCAGAGCCCCGACAGGGGACGGAAACACCATATATTTT.

The DNA of the CDR3 is TGTGCCAGCAGTTTCTCGGCAGGGCTTGGCTCCTATAATTCACCCCTCCACTTT. Its translation is CASSFSAGLGSYNSPLHF. J is TRBJ1-6 and V is TRBV28; D may be TRBD1 (5 bases). V lost 3 bases, J lost 0 bases, and 15 bases lay in between. Germline V gene sequence: CDR1 MDHEN, CDR2 SYDVKM. CDR3 length equals 18 residues.

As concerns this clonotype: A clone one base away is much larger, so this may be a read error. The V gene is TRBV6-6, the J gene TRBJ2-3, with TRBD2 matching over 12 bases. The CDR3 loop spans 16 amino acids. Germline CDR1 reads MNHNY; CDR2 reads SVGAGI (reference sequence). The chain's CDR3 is CASSYSASGGADTRYF. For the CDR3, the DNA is TGTGCCAGCAGTTACTCGGCTAGCGGGGGGGCAGATACGCGGTATTTT.

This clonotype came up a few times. The CDR3 loop reads CASRQGSAYEQYF. The CDR3 DNA follows: TGTGCCAGTCGACAGGGATCGGCCTACGAGCAGTACTTC. V is TRBV6-5 and J is TRBJ2-7; 7 nucleotides line up with TRBD1. V shed 9 bases, J shed 2 bases, and the junction held 7 bases outside the gene matches. Germline V gene sequence: CDR1 MNHEY, CDR2 SVGAGI. This CDR3 comprises 13 residues.

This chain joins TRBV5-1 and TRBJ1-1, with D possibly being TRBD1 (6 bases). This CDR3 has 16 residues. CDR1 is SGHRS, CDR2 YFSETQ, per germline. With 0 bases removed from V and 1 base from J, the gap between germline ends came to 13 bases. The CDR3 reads CASSLVLGQPNTEAFF. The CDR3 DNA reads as TGCGCCAGCAGCTTGGTTTTGGGACAACCGAACACTGAAGCTTTCTTT.

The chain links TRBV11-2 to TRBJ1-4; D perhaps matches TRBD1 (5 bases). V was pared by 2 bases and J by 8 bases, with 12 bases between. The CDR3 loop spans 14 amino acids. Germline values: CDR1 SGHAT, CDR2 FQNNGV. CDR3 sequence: CASSLRWGVEKLFF. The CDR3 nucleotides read TGTGCCAGCAGCTTAAGATGGGGGGTCGAAAAACTGTTTTTT.